The clone carrying this TCR beta chain was counted between two and nine times. As yet, its antigen is unknown. A single-stranded UMI oligo with SP2 sequence was ligated to cDNA 3' ends. First-round PCR used three to four cycles and beta primers RC1.1 and RC1.2 covering TRBC1 and TRBC2. Each CDR3 protein gets one entry after TCRdb re-called the UMI-ligation and nested PCR reads with MiXCR. Altogether 39,000 or so distinct CDR3 sequences are present, approximately 15% being singletons, with the ten largest covering less than 50%. This sample was taken from a study of quantifying T cell responses using KT2 cells. Turning to the study itself: RNA was reverse transcribed with TCR alpha and beta constant-region primers. Points from the study as a whole: The number of KT2 alpha and beta sequences was a linear function of input KT2 cells.

The sample is PBMC spiked with counted cells of clone KT2. KT2 cells were mixed with fixed PBMC numbers at varying ratios. The germline V gene encodes CDR1 SGHTA and CDR2 FQGNSA. Trimming cost V 3 bases and J 8 bases, with 5 bases left between them. This CDR3 has 11 residues. The chain is built from TRBV7-2 and TRBJ2-1; no firm D call. The source material was PBMCs spiked with cells of the T cell clone KT2. This sequence originates from a human donor. The CDR3 region is CASSLTDEQFF. The CDR3 coding sequence is TGTGCCAGCAGCTTGACTGATGAGCAGTTCTTC.